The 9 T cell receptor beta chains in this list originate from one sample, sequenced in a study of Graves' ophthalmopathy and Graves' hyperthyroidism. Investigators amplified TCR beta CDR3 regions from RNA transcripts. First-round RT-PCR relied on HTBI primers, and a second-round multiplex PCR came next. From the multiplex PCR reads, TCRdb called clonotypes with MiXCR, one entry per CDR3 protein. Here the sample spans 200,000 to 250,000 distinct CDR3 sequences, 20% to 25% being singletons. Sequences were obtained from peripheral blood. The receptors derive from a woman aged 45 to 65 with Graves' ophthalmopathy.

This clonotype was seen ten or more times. The CDR3: CASSLRSGGSYNSPLHF. The DNA of the CDR3 is TGTGCCAGCAGTCTCAGGTCTGGGGGCTCCTATAATTCACCCCTCCACTTT. V usage is TRBV6-1 and J usage is TRBJ1-6, with a tentative D call TRBD1 (5 bases). CDR3 length: 17 residues. The V end lost 5 bases, the J end lost 0 bases, and 14 bases lay between the germline ends. Germline CDR1 MNHNS, CDR2 SASEGT.

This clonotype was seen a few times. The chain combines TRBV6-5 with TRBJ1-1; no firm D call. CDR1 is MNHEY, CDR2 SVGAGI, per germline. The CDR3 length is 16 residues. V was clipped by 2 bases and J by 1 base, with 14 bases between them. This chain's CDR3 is CASSYRTGQANTEAFF. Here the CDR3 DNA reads TGTGCCAGCAGTTACCGAACCGGCCAGGCGAACACTGAAGCTTTCTTT.

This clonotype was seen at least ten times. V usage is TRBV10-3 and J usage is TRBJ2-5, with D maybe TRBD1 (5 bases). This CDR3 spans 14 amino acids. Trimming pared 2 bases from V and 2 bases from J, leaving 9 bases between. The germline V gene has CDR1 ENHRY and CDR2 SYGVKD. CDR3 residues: CAISEVGQQETQYF. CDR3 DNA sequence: TGTGCCATCAGTGAGGTTGGACAACAAGAGACCCAGTACTTC.

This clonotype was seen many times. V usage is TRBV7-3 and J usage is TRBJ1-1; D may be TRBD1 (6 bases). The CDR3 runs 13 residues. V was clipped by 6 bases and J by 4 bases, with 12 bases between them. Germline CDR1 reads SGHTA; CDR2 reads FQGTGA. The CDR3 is CASRRDTGTEAFF. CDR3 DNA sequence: TGTGCCAGCAGGAGGGACACTGGCACTGAAGCTTTCTTT.

In DNA form, the CDR3 reads TGTGCCAGCGGTGGGGGGTCCGAGCAGTACTTC. Translated, it gives CASGGGSEQYF. The V gene is TRBV19, the J gene TRBJ2-7; D possibly corresponds to TRBD2 (6 bases). Germline V gene lookup returns CDR1 LNHDA and CDR2 SQIVND (reference sequence). The CDR3 consists of 11 residues. Trimming removed 9 bases from V and 6 bases from J, with 12 bases in between.

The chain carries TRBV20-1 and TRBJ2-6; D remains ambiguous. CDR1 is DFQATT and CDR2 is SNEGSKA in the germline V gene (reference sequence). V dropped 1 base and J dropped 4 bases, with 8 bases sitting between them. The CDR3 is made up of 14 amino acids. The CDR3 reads CSARVPGGANVLTF. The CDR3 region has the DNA TGCAGTGCTAGAGTGCCTGGGGGGGCCAACGTCCTGACTTTC.

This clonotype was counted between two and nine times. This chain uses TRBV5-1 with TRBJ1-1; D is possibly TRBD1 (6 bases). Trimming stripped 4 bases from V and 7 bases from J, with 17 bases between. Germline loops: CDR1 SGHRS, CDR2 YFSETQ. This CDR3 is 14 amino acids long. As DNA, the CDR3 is TGCGCCAGCAGCCCCGACAGGCCCGAGCTTGAAGCTTTCTTT. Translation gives CASSPDRPELEAFF. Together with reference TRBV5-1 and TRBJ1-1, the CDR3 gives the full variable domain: KAGVTQTPRYLIKTRGQQVTLSCSPISGHRSVSWYQQTPGQGLQFLFEYFSETQRNKGNFPGRFSGRQFSNSRSEMNVSTLELGDSALYLCASSPDRPELEAFFGQGTRLTVV.

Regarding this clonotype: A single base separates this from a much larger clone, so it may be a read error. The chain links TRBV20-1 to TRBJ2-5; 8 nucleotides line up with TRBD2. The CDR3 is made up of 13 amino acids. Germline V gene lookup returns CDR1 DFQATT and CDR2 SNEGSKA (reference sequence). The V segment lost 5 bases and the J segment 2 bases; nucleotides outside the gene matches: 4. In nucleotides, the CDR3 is TGCAGTGCTCCTAGCGGGCTACAAGAGACCCAGTACTTC. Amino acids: CSAPSGLQETQYF.

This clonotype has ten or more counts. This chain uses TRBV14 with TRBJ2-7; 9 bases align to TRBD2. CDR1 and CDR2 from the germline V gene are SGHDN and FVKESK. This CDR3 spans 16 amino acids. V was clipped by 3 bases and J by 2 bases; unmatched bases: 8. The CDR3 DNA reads TGTGCCAGCAGCCACCGGGGTAGCGGGAGAGCCTACGAGCAGTACTTC. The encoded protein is CASSHRGSGRAYEQYF.